These 14 T cell receptor beta chains came from one sample sequenced in a study of cytomegalovirus exposure and HLA in healthy donors. This PCR relied on a set of 60 Vbeta primers and 13 Jbeta primers. Generated by immunoSEQ multiplex PCR, the TCRdb table keeps only in-frame clones and is missing some. The sample yields under 150,000 clones, about 80% seen once. Material for sequencing was PBMCs. Receptor source: a man aged 18 to 35 in good health and CMV-seronegative.

This chain links TRBV11-2 with TRBJ1-2; 9 bases line up with TRBD1. The V gene's germline CDR1 is SGHAT and CDR2 FQNNGV. This CDR3 region has 16 residues. V was pared by 0 bases and J by 6 bases, with 8 bases of the junction left unmatched. Written as DNA, the CDR3 is TGTGCCAGCAGCTTAGATCACCCCGGGACAGGGAATGGCTACACCTTC. As protein: CASSLDHPGTGNGYTF.

This clone appeared a few times. The chain couples TRBV18 to TRBJ1-2; D may be TRBD1 (5 bases). The V end was cut by 1 base, the J end by 7 bases, with 13 bases between. Germline V lookup: CDR1 KGHSH, CDR2 LQKENI. The CDR3 runs to 14 residues. As DNA, the CDR3 is TGTGCCAGCTCACCACAAAGGGGCGCCGGTGGCTACACCTTC. Translated, it gives CASSPQRGAGGYTF.

This chain joins TRBV2 and TRBJ1-1; unclear D gene. The CDR3 loop spans 12 amino acids. The V and J ends lost 6 bases and 2 bases respectively, with 7 bases between them. Germline loops: CDR1 SNHLY, CDR2 FYNNEI. The CDR3 DNA reads as TGTGCCAGCAGCTTCAGTAACACTGAAGCTTTCTTT. Its protein is CASSFSNTEAFF. The full variable domain, rest sourced from reference TRBV2 and TRBJ1-1, is EPEVTQTPSHQVTQMGQEVILRCVPISNHLYFYWYRQILGQKVEFLVSFYNNEISEKSEIFDDQFSVERPDGSNFTLKIRSTKLEDSAMYFCASSFSNTEAFFGQGTRLTVV.

The chain joins TRBV2 to TRBJ1-2, with TRBD1 matching 9 bases. The CDR3 sequence is 15 residues long. Trimming took 0 bases from V and 6 from J; bases not matched to a gene: 5. The germline V gene encodes CDR1 SNHLY and CDR2 FYNNEI. The CDR3, as DNA: TGTGCCAGCAGTGAAGCGGACAGGGGCCCGAATGGCTACACCTTC. This encodes CASSEADRGPNGYTF.

This clone was detected only a few times. CDR3 sequence (DNA): TGCGCCAGCAGCTTGTCCGGTGTGAACACTGAAGCTTTCTTT. Translated: CASSLSGVNTEAFF. The rearrangement links TRBV5-1 to TRBJ1-1; unclear D gene. With 1 base removed from V and 0 bases from J, the gap between germline ends came to 7 bases. Germline CDR1 and CDR2: SGHRS and YFSETQ. The CDR3 length is 14 residues.

The chain carries TRBV11-2 and TRBJ2-7; D ambiguous. The V and J ends lost 6 bases and 1 base respectively, with 7 bases between them. There are 12 residues in the CDR3. The germline gives CDR1 SGHAT, CDR2 FQNNGV. CDR3 amino acids: CASRRVSYEQYF. The CDR3 coding sequence is TGTGCCAGCAGGAGAGTATCCTACGAGCAGTACTTC.

The chain recombines TRBV5-1 with TRBJ2-1, with TRBD2 as a possible D gene (7 bases). Per germline, CDR1 SGHRS and CDR2 YFSETQ. The CDR3 totals 16 residues. The V end was cut by 4 bases, the J end by 6 bases, with 20 bases between. For the CDR3, the DNA is TGCGCCAGCAGCCTCTGGGGAGGGGGGGGCCCCAATGAGCAGTTCTTC. It is translated as CASSLWGGGGPNEQFF. Full variable domain (missing parts from reference TRBV5-1 and TRBJ2-1): KAGVTQTPRYLIKTRGQQVTLSCSPISGHRSVSWYQQTPGQGLQFLFEYFSETQRNKGNFPGRFSGRQFSNSRSEMNVSTLELGDSALYLCASSLWGGGGPNEQFFGPGTRLTVL.

This chain uses TRBV4-1 with TRBJ2-1, with TRBD2 matching 8 bases. J was trimmed by 6 bases and V by 2 bases; bases with no gene match: 6. Germline lookup yields CDR1 MGHRA and CDR2 YSYEKL. This CDR3 has 15 amino acids. CDR3 protein: CASSQRVGGANEQFF. The CDR3 nucleotides read TGCGCCAGCAGCCAACGCGTCGGGGGGGCCAATGAGCAGTTCTTC.

This chain connects TRBV4-2 to TRBJ2-4; the D is unclear. The CDR3 extends over 13 amino acids. Germline V gene lookup returns CDR1 LGHNA and CDR2 YNFKEQ. V lost 4 bases, J lost 8 bases, and 12 bases lay in between. In DNA form, the CDR3 reads TGTGCCAGCAGCCGAGTCCCATCGGACATTCAGTACTTC. Protein product: CASSRVPSDIQYF.

The rearrangement uses TRBV13 and TRBJ1-1; D unresolved. From germline, CDR1 is PRHDT and CDR2 FYEKMQ (reference sequence). Trimming took off 2 bases at V and 1 base at J, with 14 bases between the two ends. This CDR3 spans 16 amino acids. CDR3 bases: TGTGCCAGCAGCTTAAAGCGGTCAACTCCGAACACTGAAGCTTTCTTT. Amino acids: CASSLKRSTPNTEAFF.

Only a few counts were recorded for this clone. This chain uses TRBV4-2 with TRBJ1-2; TRBD1 might be the D (6 bases). The CDR3 covers 12 residues. From germline, CDR1 is LGHNA and CDR2 YNFKEQ. V was cut by 3 bases and J by 10 bases, with 12 bases left in between. CDR3 DNA sequence: TGTGCCAGCAGCCAGTTCAGGGGTGACTACACCTTC. Residues: CASSQFRGDYTF.

The chain couples TRBV6-5 to TRBJ1-1; perhaps TRBD1 as D (5 bases). CDR3 length: 13 amino acids. Deletions cut 7 bases from V and 1 base from J, with 10 bases between. The V gene's germline CDR1 is MNHEY and CDR2 SVGAGI. CDR3 in amino acids: CASTPGANTEAFF. The CDR3, as DNA: TGTGCCAGCACCCCTGGGGCGAACACTGAAGCTTTCTTT.

The chain uses TRBV27 and TRBJ2-2, with TRBD2 matching over 8 bases. From germline, CDR1 is MNHEY and CDR2 SMNVEV (reference sequence). The CDR3 runs to 15 residues. V shed 7 bases, J shed 5 bases, and the junction held 9 bases outside the gene matches. The CDR3 loop reads CASKTGGAETGELFF. Here the CDR3 DNA reads TGTGCCAGCAAGACGGGGGGGGCGGAGACCGGGGAGCTGTTTTTT.

This clone has only one observation. The chain employs TRBV7-3 and TRBJ2-7, with D perhaps TRBD1 (5 bases). Trimming removed 5 bases at V and 1 base at J, with 6 bases between. This CDR3 is 12 amino acids long. The germline CDR1 and CDR2 sequences are SGHTA and FQGTGA. CDR3 nucleotides: TGTGCCAGCAGCAAGGGGTCCTACGAGCAGTACTTC. This encodes CASSKGSYEQYF.